This T cell receptor beta chain was observed in a study of cytomegalovirus exposure and HLA in healthy donors. Study observations and caveats: More clonal expansion characterized HLA-associated TCR beta chains than equally common others in a later analysis. When the data were analyzed later, several of the most significant clusters appeared to be linked to common viral pathogens.

On this clone itself: Antigen unknown.

Donors counted as nominally healthy when sampled, yet unrecorded immune exposures were likely. The PCR had 60 Vbeta and 13 Jbeta primers. Some clones are missing from TCRdb's copy, which holds only in-frame ones; the method was immunoSEQ multiplex PCR. Of 150,000 or so clones listed, approximately 82% are singletons. Looked up from germline, CDR1 is SGHTS and CDR2 is YDEGEE. This CDR3 region has 15 residues. V shed 4 bases, J shed 0 bases, and the junction held 5 bases outside the gene matches. The source material was PBMCs. The V and J genes are TRBV5-8 and TRBJ2-3; 7 nucleotides align to TRBD1. This sequence originates from a woman aged 40 to 50 in good health and CMV-seronegative. CDR3 nucleotides: TGTGCCAGCAGCCTCGGGACAGCCAGCACAGATACGCAGTATTTT. Protein product: CASSLGTASTDTQYF.